The present T cell receptor (beta chain) was sequenced within a study of shared clonotypes between healthy human individuals. Overall study context: Participating donors consisted of a couple of women and a few men aged 18 to 49.

Trimming removed 4 bases from V and 6 bases from J, with 13 bases in between. The CDR3 is made up of 12 amino acids. Looked up from germline, CDR1 is SQVTM and CDR2 is ANQGSEA. The test was conducted at deep level. The assay was immunoSEQ multiplex PCR, and TCRdb's table has in-frame clones only and misses some. The repertoire includes roughly 2,000,000 clones, just under 95% of them detected once, and less than 2% sits in the top ten. Notes on this clone: The antigen remains undetermined.

Findings and limits, study-wide: Few donors restricted represented genetic and exposure-history diversity.

It was CD45RO-negative cells, positively selected for CCR7, that made up naive CD8 cells, with terminally differentiated effector memory CD45RA+ cells excluded. The chain combines TRBV29-1 with TRBJ2-7; D perhaps matches TRBD2 (6 bases). This TCR was recovered from a man between 18 and 29 years old in good health. Some clones in this sample may be carry-over from other donors' samples. Input material: naive CD8+ T cells from PBMCs. The DNA of the CDR3 is TGCAGCGTTGGGACCCCGGGAGTCGAGCAGTACTTC. It yields the protein CSVGTPGVEQYF.